This is a list of T cell receptor beta chains from one sample in a study of T cell repertoires in ileal Crohn's disease. The method was immunoSEQ multiplex PCR; TCRdb's version includes in-frame clones alone and lacks a portion of them. The table includes about 9,400 clones, 78% detected once. The sequenced sample was ileal tissue. Receptors were obtained from an adult with Crohn's disease. The CDR3 runs from the conserved cysteine through the conserved F or W. A D gene is named only where the DNA matches it firmly. Clone size is shown for a subset of rows, as once, few, many or a class of expanded clone.

>16|-|TRBV9|TRBJ2-5|-
TGTGCCAGCAGCCATGGGTCCCGGACAGCCCAAGAGACCCAGTACTTC
CASSHGSRTAQETQYF
>16|-|TRBV28|TRBJ2-1|TRBD2
TGTGCCAGCAGTTTTCGGGGGGGCCGCTCCTACAATGAGCAGTTCTTC
CASSFRGGRSYNEQFF
>18|-|TRBV7-2|TRBJ2-4|TRBD2
TGTGCCAGCAGCCGTCCCGGGACTAGCGGGGTAGCCAAAAACATTCAGTACTTC
CASSRPGTSGVAKNIQYF
>14|-|TRBV18|TRBJ1-1|TRBD1
TGTGCCAGCTCACCAGGGACAGGGCCAAGGGGGGCTTTCTTT
CASSPGTGPRGAFF
>14|medium-sized|TRBV5-4|TRBJ1-3|-
TGTGCCAGCAGCTTGGCCGGGGCTGGAAACACCATATATTTT
CASSLAGAGNTIYF
>15|-|TRBV2|TRBJ2-7|TRBD1
TGTGCCAGCAGACCCGGGACAGCGACTCCCTACGAGCAGTACTTC
CASRPGTATPYEQYF
>16|-|TRBV6-5|TRBJ1-4|TRBD1
TGTGCCAGCAGTTATATCCAGGGGGCGCAAAGGGAAAAACTGTTTTTT
CASSYIQGAQREKLFF
>13|-|TRBV18|TRBJ1-1|-
TGTGCCAGCTCACCAGGGCAGAACACTGAAGCTTTCTTT
CASSPGQNTEAFF
>14|-|TRBV29-1|TRBJ2-2|-
TGCAGCGTTGAAGACGGGGATTACACCGGGGAGCTGTTTTTT
CSVEDGDYTGELFF
>15|-|TRBV27|TRBJ2-7|TRBD2
TGTGCCAGCAGTATAAATAGCGGGTCCCCATACGAGCAGTACTTC
CASSINSGSPYEQYF
>16|-|TRBV9|TRBJ2-1|-
TGTGCCAGCAGCCCCACCAACCCCAGCTCCTACAATGAGCAGTTCTTC
CASSPTNPSSYNEQFF
>15|-|TRBV19|TRBJ1-1|TRBD1
TGTGCCACTCAAGGATACAGGGGGCGCGGGACTGAAGCTTTCTTT
CATQGYRGRGTEAFF
>14|once|TRBV18|TRBJ1-1|-
TGTGCCAGCTCACCGACAGACTCGGGCACTGAAGCTTTCTTT
CASSPTDSGTEAFF
>17|-|TRBV7-2|TRBJ1-3|TRBD1
TGTGCCAGCAGTACCGGGACAGGGAGTTCCTCTGGAAACACCATATATTTT
CASSTGTGSSSGNTIYF
>15|-|TRBV11-2|TRBJ2-2|TRBD2
TGTGCCAGCAGTCGGGAGGGATCGGGCACCGGGGAGCTGTTTTTT
CASSREGSGTGELFF
>14|-|TRBV7-9|TRBJ1-3|-
TGTGCCAGCAGCTTAGCCAGCTCTGGAAACACCATATATTTT
CASSLASSGNTIYF
>15|-|TRBV9|TRBJ2-2|-
TGTGCCAGCAGCTCTCTTCCTGGAGGGTCCGGGGAGCTGTTTTTT
CASSSLPGGSGELFF
>15|once|TRBV6-5|TRBJ2-3|-
TGTGCCAGCAGTTTCAGTAGCAGGGTGGCGGATACGCAGTATTTT
CASSFSSRVADTQYF
>15|-|TRBV27|TRBJ2-2|TRBD1
TGTGCCAGCGCAGGACAGGGAGTTTGGGCCGGGGAGCTGTTTTTT
CASAGQGVWAGELFF
>18|-|TRBV9|TRBJ2-1|-
TGTGCCAGCAGCGTAGGGTCCCTCGAAAAGCGGGCTAGGGGTGAGCAGTTCTTC
CASSVGSLEKRARGEQFF
>15|once|TRBV28|TRBJ2-2|TRBD1
TGTGCCAGCAGGGGGACAGGAAGGGGGACCGGGGAGCTGTTTTTT
CASRGTGRGTGELFF
>15|once|TRBV25-1|TRBJ2-1|TRBD2
TGTGCCAGCAGTGCCTCTAGCGGGAGGAGTAATGAGCAGTTCTTC
CASSASSGRSNEQFF
>16|-|TRBV5-1|TRBJ1-5|TRBD1
TGCGCCAGCAGCTTGGAGGGGGCGGGAACCAATCAGCCCCAGCATTTT
CASSLEGAGTNQPQHF
>16|-|TRBV7-8|TRBJ1-2|-
TGTGCCAGCAGCTTAAATTTAAGGGGGAGTGTCGATGGCTACACCTTC
CASSLNLRGSVDGYTF
>14|-|TRBV5-1|TRBJ1-4|-
TGCGCCAGCAGCTTTACAGGGATAAGGGAAAAACTGTTTTTT
CASSFTGIREKLFF
>13|once|TRBV30|TRBJ2-1|TRBD2
TGTGCCTGCTATGGACTAGCGGGAGACGGGCAGTTCTTC
CACYGLAGDGQFF
>18|few|TRBV5-1|TRBJ2-1|TRBD2
TGCGCCAGCAGCTTGGAGGGTAGCGGGAGCCGTTCATACAATGAGCAGTTCTTC
CASSLEGSGSRSYNEQFF
>13|-|TRBV30|TRBJ2-5|-
TGTGCCTGGAGCAGGGGCGGGCAAGAGACCCAGTACTTC
CAWSRGGQETQYF
>14|-|TRBV11-2|TRBJ2-7|TRBD2
TGTGCCAGCAGCTTGAGCGGGAGTCGTCTAGAGCAGTACTTC
CASSLSGSRLEQYF
>13|-|TRBV6-5|TRBJ2-4|-
TGTGCCAGCAGTCGGACAGCTTTACACATTCAGTACTTC
CASSRTALHIQYF
>17|-|TRBV5-1|TRBJ2-7|-
TGCGCCAGCAGCCCCCTAGGCCCCCGCCAGAGCTCCTACGAGCAGTACTTC
CASSPLGPRQSSYEQYF
>12|once|TRBV6-4|TRBJ1-5|-
TGTGCCAGCAGTGCGTTAAATCAGCCCCAGCATTTT
CASSALNQPQHF
>18|once|TRBV21-1|TRBJ2-2|-
TGTGCCAGCAGCCCTCGAAGAAGACAGGGAAATCACACCGGGGAGCTGTTTTTT
CASSPRRRQGNHTGELFF
>15|-|TRBV4-3|TRBJ1-2|-
TGCGCCAGCAGCCAAGACCCCCGGGATATCTATGGCTACACCTTC
CASSQDPRDIYGYTF
>14|-|TRBV28|TRBJ1-5|TRBD1
TGTGCCAGCAGTCCGACAGGGGTCAATCAGCCCCAGCATTTT
CASSPTGVNQPQHF
>16|-|TRBV5-1|TRBJ2-5|-
TGCGCCAGCAGCTTGGCCAGATCTACCTCGGGGGAGACCCAGTACTTC
CASSLARSTSGETQYF
>14|-|TRBV7-9|TRBJ1-2|TRBD1
TGTGCCAGCAGACAGACAGGGGCCAACTATGGCTACACCTTC
CASRQTGANYGYTF
>16|-|TRBV5-6|TRBJ2-6|-
TGTGCCAGCAGCTTGGCTTACTGGAGTGGGGCCAACGTCCTGACTTTC
CASSLAYWSGANVLTF
>16|-|TRBV5-1|TRBJ2-6|-
TGCGCCAGCAGCTTGGTCCAGGTCTCTGGGGCCAACGTCCTGACTTTC
CASSLVQVSGANVLTF
>16|once|TRBV11-2|TRBJ2-2|TRBD1
TGTGCCAGCAGCTTATATTTGGACAGGGAAACCGGGGAGCTGTTTTTT
CASSLYLDRETGELFF
>12|-|TRBV7-8|TRBJ1-2|TRBD1
TGTGCCAGCAGTGGGACAGGTGATGGCTACACCTTC
CASSGTGDGYTF
>14|-|TRBV28|TRBJ2-2|TRBD2
TGTGCCAGCAGTCCGGGGGGGCGGACCGGGGAGCTGTTTTTT
CASSPGGRTGELFF
>12|once|TRBV6-6|TRBJ2-3|TRBD1
TGTGCCAGCAGCCGGACAGGGGATACGCAGTATTTT
CASSRTGDTQYF
>13|-|TRBV28|TRBJ1-5|-
TGTGCCAGTATTTGGGGGCCGGGTCAGCCCCAGCATTTT
CASIWGPGQPQHF
>15|-|TRBV19|TRBJ1-5|TRBD1
TGTGCCAGTAGACGCCAGGGGGCTGGGGGGCAGCCCCAGCATTTT
CASRRQGAGGQPQHF